The T cell receptor (beta chain) under discussion was sequenced for a study of shared clonotypes between healthy human individuals. Samples underwent the assay at deep level. Genomic DNA (from each subset) was split evenly across several immunoSEQ plates. Clones were read by immunoSEQ multiplex PCR, and TCRdb kept only the in-frame ones, dropping some. The sample carries about 92,000 clones, about 45% recorded once. To note about this clone: Its antigen is unknown.

General study results and limits: Measured sharing among donors was expected to vary with sequencing depth. Having only a few donors restricted how much genetic and exposure-history diversity was captured.

The CDR3 loop spans 14 amino acids. In germline, CDR1 is MGHRA, CDR2 YSYEKL. With 4 bases removed from V and 4 bases from J, the gap between germline ends came to 11 bases. The source is a woman in her thirties or forties in good health. Some clones in this sample may be carry-over from other donors' samples. The material sequenced was PBMCs. The chain recombines TRBV4-1 with TRBJ1-3; possible D gene TRBD1, 6 bases. The CDR3 sequence is CASSPRGPGNTIYF. The CDR3 DNA sequence: TGCGCCAGCAGCCCCCGGGGGCCGGGAAACACCATATATTTT.